Below, 5 T cell receptor beta chains from the same sample are listed, as sequenced in a study of blood T cell repertoires in COVID-19. TCRdb's table, derived via immunoSEQ multiplex PCR, lists solely in-frame clones and lacks some. Of 35,000 to 50,000 clones listed, around 83% are singletons. Sample: peripheral blood. All receptors derive from an elderly woman with acute or convalescent COVID-19.

This clone showed up just a few times. The chain links TRBV7-2 to TRBJ1-6; D is unresolved. Germline V CDR1 and CDR2: SGHTA, FQGNSA. The germline V and J ends were trimmed by 1 base and 10 bases, with 17 bases remaining between them. The CDR3 length is 16 residues. CDR3 coding DNA: TGTGCCAGCAGCTTAGGTCAGACACCACCACCGTCACCCCTCCACTTT. Translation: CASSLGQTPPPSPLHF.

The gene calls are TRBV25-1 and TRBJ1-6, with no clear D. This CDR3 has 12 amino acids. The germline V gene has CDR1 MGHDK and CDR2 SYGVNS. The V gene lost 8 bases and the J gene lost 6 bases, with 8 bases spanning the gap. In DNA, the CDR3 is TGTGCCAGCGCTACCTTTAATTCACCCCTCCACTTT. Residues: CASATFNSPLHF.

In its sample, this clone was seen once. This chain uses TRBV7-9 with TRBJ2-3, with 9 bases fitting TRBD1. The CDR3 is made up of 15 amino acids. J was trimmed by 3 bases and V by 1 base; bases with no gene match: 2. Germline CDR1 reads SEHNR; CDR2 reads FQNEAQ (reference sequence). CDR3 nucleotides: TGTGCCAGCAGCTTAGAAGGACAGGGGACAGATACGCAGTATTTT. It is translated as CASSLEGQGTDTQYF.

This clone was observed a handful of times. The chain's CDR3 is CASSPGRLASNTDTQYF. The CDR3 nucleotides read TGCGCCAGCAGCCCGGGTCGGCTAGCGTCGAACACAGATACGCAGTATTTT. The chain links TRBV5-1 to TRBJ2-3; D is possibly TRBD2 (6 bases). Trimming left V 4 bases short and J 2 bases short, with 20 bases between. The germline gives CDR1 SGHRS, CDR2 YFSETQ. The CDR3 has 17 amino acids.

The rearrangement links TRBV3-1 (or the pseudogene TRBV3-2) to TRBJ1-1; D is undetermined. The CDR3 totals 15 residues. V was trimmed by 7 bases and J by 0 bases, leaving 15 bases between them. Germline V gene data show CDR1 as LGHDT and CDR2 as YNNKEL (reference sequence). The CDR3 here is CASTLGRGLNTEAFF. Here the CDR3 DNA reads TGTGCCAGCACCCTCGGACGGGGATTGAACACTGAAGCTTTCTTT.